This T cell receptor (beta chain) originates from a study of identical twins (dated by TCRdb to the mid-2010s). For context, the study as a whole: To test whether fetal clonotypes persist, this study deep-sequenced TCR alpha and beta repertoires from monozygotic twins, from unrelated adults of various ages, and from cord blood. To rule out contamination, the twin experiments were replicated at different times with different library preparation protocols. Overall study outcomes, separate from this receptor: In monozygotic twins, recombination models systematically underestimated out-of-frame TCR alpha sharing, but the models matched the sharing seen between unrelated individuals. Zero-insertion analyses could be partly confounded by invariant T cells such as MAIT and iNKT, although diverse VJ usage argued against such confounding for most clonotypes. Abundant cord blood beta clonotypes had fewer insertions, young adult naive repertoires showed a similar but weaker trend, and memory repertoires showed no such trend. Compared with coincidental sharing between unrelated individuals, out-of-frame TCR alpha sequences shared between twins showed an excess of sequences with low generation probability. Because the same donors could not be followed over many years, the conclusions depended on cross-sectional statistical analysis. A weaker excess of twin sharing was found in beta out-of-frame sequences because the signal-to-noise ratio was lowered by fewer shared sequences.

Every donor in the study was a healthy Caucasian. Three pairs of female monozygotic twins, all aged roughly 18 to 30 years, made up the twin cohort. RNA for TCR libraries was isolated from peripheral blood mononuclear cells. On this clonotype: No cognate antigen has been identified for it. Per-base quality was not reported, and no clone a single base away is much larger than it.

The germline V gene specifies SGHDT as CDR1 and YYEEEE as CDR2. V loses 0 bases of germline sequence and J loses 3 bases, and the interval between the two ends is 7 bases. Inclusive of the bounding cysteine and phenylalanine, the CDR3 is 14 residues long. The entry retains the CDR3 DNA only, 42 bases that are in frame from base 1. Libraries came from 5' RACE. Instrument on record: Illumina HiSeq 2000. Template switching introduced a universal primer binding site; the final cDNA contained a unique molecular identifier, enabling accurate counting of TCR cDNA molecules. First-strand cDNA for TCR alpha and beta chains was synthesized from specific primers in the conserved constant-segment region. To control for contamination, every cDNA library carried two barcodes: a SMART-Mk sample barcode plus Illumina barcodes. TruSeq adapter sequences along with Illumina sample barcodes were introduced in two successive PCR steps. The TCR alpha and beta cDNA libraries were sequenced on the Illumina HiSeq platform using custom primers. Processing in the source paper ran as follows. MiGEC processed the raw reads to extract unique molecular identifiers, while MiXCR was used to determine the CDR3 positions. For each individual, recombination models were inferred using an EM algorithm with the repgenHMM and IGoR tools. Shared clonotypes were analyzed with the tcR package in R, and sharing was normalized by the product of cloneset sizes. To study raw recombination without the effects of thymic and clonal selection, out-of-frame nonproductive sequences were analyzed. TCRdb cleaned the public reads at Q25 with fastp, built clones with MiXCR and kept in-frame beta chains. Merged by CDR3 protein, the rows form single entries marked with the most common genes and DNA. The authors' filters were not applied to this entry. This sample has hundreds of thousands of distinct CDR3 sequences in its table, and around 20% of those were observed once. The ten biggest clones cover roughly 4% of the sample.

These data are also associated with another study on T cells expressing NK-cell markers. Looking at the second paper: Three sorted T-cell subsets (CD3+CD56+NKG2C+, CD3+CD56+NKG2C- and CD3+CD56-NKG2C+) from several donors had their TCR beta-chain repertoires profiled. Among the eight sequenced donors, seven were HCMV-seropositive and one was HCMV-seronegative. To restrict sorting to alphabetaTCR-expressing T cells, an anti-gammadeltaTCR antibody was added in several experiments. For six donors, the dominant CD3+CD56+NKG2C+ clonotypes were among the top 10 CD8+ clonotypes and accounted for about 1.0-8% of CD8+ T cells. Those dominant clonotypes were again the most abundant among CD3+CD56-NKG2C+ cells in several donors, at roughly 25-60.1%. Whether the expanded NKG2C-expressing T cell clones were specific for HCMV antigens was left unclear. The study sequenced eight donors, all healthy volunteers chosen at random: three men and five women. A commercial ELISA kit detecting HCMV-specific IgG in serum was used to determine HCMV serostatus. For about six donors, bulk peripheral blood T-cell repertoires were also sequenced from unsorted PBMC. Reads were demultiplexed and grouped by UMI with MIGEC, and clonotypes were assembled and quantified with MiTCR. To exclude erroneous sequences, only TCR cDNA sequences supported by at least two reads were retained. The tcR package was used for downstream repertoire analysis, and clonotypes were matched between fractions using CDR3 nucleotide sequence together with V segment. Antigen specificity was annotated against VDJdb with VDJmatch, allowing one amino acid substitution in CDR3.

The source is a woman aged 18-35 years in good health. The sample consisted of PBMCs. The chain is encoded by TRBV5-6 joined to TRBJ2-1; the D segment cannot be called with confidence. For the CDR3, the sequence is CASSLGVLYNEQFF. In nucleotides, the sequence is TGTGCCAGCAGCTTGGGAGTTCTCTACAATGAGCAGTTCTTC.